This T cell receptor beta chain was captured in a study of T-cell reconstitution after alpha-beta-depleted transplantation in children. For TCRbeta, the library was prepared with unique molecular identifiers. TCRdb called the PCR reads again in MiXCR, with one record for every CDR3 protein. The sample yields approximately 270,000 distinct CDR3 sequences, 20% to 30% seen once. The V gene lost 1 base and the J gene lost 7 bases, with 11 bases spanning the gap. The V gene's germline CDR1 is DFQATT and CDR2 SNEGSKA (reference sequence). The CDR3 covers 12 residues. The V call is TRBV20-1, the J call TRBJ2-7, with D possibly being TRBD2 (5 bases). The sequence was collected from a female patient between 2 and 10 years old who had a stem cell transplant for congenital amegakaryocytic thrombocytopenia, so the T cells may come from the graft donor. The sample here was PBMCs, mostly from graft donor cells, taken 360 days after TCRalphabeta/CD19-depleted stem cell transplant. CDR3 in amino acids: CSARVPGKEQYF. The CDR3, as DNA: TGCAGTGCTAGAGTCCCGGGAAAAGAGCAGTACTTC.